This TCR beta chain derives from a study of T cells in tuberculosis. Findings and caveats of the study: T cells binding CD1B-GMM tetramer weakly possibly escaped the sort.

After thawing and overnight rest, PBMC were stained with GMM-loaded CD1B tetramer, viability dye and anti-CD3 for sorting. The lipid loaded on the CD1B tetramers was C32 glucose monomycolate from Rhodococcus equi. TCRdb keeps only in-frame clones here, not all; method: immunoSEQ multiplex PCR. Of approximately 57,000 clones detected, approximately 91% appear once; the ten largest clones hold just over 20%. The CDR3 is made up of 19 amino acids. The V gene's germline CDR1 is MNHEY and CDR2 SMNVEV (reference sequence). J was trimmed by 1 base and V by 5 bases; bases with no gene match: 8. The chain has TRBV27 and TRBJ2-1, with 16 nucleotides matching TRBD2. The source material was CD1b-GMM tetramer-negative cells sorted from PBMCs. This sequence originates from an adult woman with latent tuberculosis. This chain's CDR3 is CASSTPGLAGGPSYNEQFF. The CDR3 DNA is TGTGCCAGCAGTACTCCGGGACTAGCGGGAGGGCCTTCCTACAATGAGCAGTTCTTC.